These 32 T cell receptor beta chains came from one sample sequenced in a study of response to subunit inactivated influenza vaccine. TCRdb re-derived calls from the RT-PCR reads in MiXCR, one entry per CDR3 protein. The sample includes 610,000 or so distinct CDR3 sequences, 14% of them seen just once. The sequencing here drew on PBMCs from blood, taken 12 days after vaccination. All receptors derive from a man in his fifties or sixties who received an inactivated influenza vaccine.

This clonotype was picked up a small number of times. V is TRBV15 and J is TRBJ2-1; tentative D call: TRBD2 (6 bases). The CDR3 extends over 22 amino acids. The V end lost 1 base, the J end lost 0 bases, and 28 bases lay between the germline ends. Germline V CDR1 and CDR2: LNHNV, YYDKDF (reference sequence). As DNA, the CDR3 is TGTGCCACCAGCAGAGGCCCAATGGTTAGGGAGGCAACTCCAAGCTCCTACAATGAGCAGTTCTTC. Translated: CATSRGPMVREATPSSYNEQFF. Full variable domain (outside the CDR3, taken from reference TRBV15 and TRBJ2-1): DAMVIQNPRYQVTQFGKPVTLSCSQTLNHNVMYWYQQKSSQAPKLLFHYYDKDFNNEADTPDNFQSRRPNTSFCFLDIRSPGLGDTAMYLCATSRGPMVREATPSSYNEQFFGPGTRLTVL.

This chain joins TRBV5-1 and TRBJ2-3, with TRBD2 identical over 8 bases. The CDR3 is 14 residues long. Trimming took 4 bases from V and 4 from J; bases not matched to a gene: 5. Germline loops: CDR1 SGHRS, CDR2 YFSETQ. The CDR3 nucleotides are TGCGCCAGCAGCAGGGGACTAGTCGCAGATACGCAGTATTTT. The encoded protein is CASSRGLVADTQYF.

This clonotype was counted at least ten times. The chain uses TRBV20-1 and TRBJ2-1; weak D call: TRBD2 (6 bases). V dropped 5 bases and J dropped 0 bases, with 11 bases sitting between them. Germline V gene lookup returns CDR1 DFQATT and CDR2 SNEGSKA (reference sequence). This CDR3 comprises 14 residues. The CDR3 sequence: CSAEGGGSYNEQFF. The CDR3 nucleotides are TGCAGTGCTGAGGGAGGCGGCTCCTACAATGAGCAGTTCTTC.

This rearrangement joins TRBV24-1 to TRBJ2-1, with no clear D. There are 12 residues in the CDR3. Germline V gene lookup returns CDR1 KGHDR and CDR2 SFDVKD. V lost 4 bases and J 5 bases, leaving 5 bases between the germline ends. The chain's CDR3 is CATSERDNEQFF. In DNA, the CDR3 is TGTGCCACCAGTGAAAGAGACAATGAGCAGTTCTTC.

This clonotype occurred a few times. The chain recombines TRBV5-1 with TRBJ2-5; the match to TRBD1 covers 10 bases. The CDR3 has 15 amino acids. Trimming cost V 4 bases and J 1 base; bases outside gene matches: 4. The germline V gene has CDR1 SGHRS and CDR2 YFSETQ. The CDR3, as DNA: TGCGCCAGCAGCAGGGACAGGGGCTCCCAAGAGACCCAGTACTTC. Translating it yields CASSRDRGSQETQYF.

This clonotype was recorded a few times. The J gene is TRBJ2-7, the V gene TRBV20-1, with 13 bases identical to TRBD2. CDR1 DFQATT and CDR2 SNEGSKA come from the germline V gene (reference sequence). There are 14 residues in the CDR3. The trim removed 4 bases at V and 4 bases at J, leaving 4 bases unmatched. DNA for the CDR3: TGCAGTGCTACCCAGACTAGCGGGAGGTACGAGCAGTACTTC. It translates to CSATQTSGRYEQYF.

This clonotype was found a few times. This chain links TRBV3-1 with TRBJ1-2; tentatively, D is TRBD1 (6 bases). V dropped 1 base and J dropped 1 base, with 13 bases sitting between them. The CDR3 contains 16 residues. Germline V CDR1 and CDR2: LGHDT, YNNKEL (reference sequence). The CDR3: CASSQGSWGRNYGYTF. CDR3 in DNA: TGTGCCAGCAGCCAAGGCTCTTGGGGGCGTAACTATGGCTACACCTTC.

This clonotype has a count of ten or more. The CDR3, as DNA: TGTGCCAGCAGTCTCCTTAATTCACCCCTCCACTTT. Translating it yields CASSLLNSPLHF. The genes are TRBV12-3 or TRBV12-4 and TRBJ1-6; D is uncertain. The ends were cut back, 5 bases at V and 6 bases at J, with 5 bases in the middle. The CDR3 extends over 12 amino acids.

In DNA form, the CDR3 reads TGTGCCAGCAGCTCGACGGGGGCGGAGGATACGCAGTATTTT. Translating gives CASSSTGAEDTQYF. This chain links TRBV5-4 with TRBJ2-3, with D perhaps matching TRBD1 or TRBD2 (6 bases each). With 3 bases removed from V and 6 bases from J, the gap between germline ends came to 14 bases. The V gene's germline CDR1 is SGHNT and CDR2 YYREEE (reference sequence). The CDR3 spans 14 residues.

The DNA of the CDR3 is TGTGCCAGCAGTGATAAGGGACAGCTACTCTCTGGGGCCAACGTCCTGACTTTC. Amino acid sequence: CASSDKGQLLSGANVLTF. This chain connects TRBV2 to TRBJ2-6, with 7 nucleotides matching TRBD1. The CDR3 covers 18 residues. The germline gives CDR1 SNHLY, CDR2 FYNNEI. The trim removed 3 bases at V and 0 bases at J, leaving 8 bases unmatched.

The chain recombines TRBV30 with TRBJ1-5, with D perhaps TRBD1 (6 bases). CDR3 length: 14 amino acids. The V gene lost 8 bases and the J gene lost 4 bases, with 18 bases spanning the gap. Germline CDR1 and CDR2: GTSNPN and SVGIG (reference sequence). The CDR3 DNA follows: TGTGCCGCCAGCTGGACAGCCTCTAATCAGCCCCAGCATTTT. It codes for CAASWTASNQPQHF.

This clonotype was recorded a few times. The rearrangement links TRBV6-1 to TRBJ2-3, with 7 bases matching TRBD2. CDR1 and CDR2 (germline): MNHNS, SASEGT. The CDR3 totals 15 residues. The V and J ends lost 2 bases and 5 bases, in that order; junction bases with no gene match: 7. The CDR3 coding sequence is TGTGCCAGCAGTGAAAGGGAGGGTCGTAAAGATACGCAGTATTTT. This encodes CASSEREGRKDTQYF.

The rearrangement links TRBV28 to TRBJ2-5; the match to TRBD1 covers 7 bases. Germline trimming cut 6 bases from V and 0 bases from J; bases unmatched to any gene: 7. The CDR3 consists of 15 residues. Germline loops: CDR1 MDHEN, CDR2 SYDVKM. Here the CDR3 reads CASRPGQNHQETQYF. For the CDR3, the DNA is TGTGCCAGCAGGCCGGGACAGAATCACCAAGAGACCCAGTACTTC. The full variable domain, its missing parts supplied by reference TRBV28 and TRBJ2-5, is DVKVTQSSRYLVKRTGEKVFLECVQDMDHENMFWYRQDPGLGLRLIYFSYDVKMKEKGDIPEGYSVSREKKERFSLILESASTNQTSMYLCASRPGQNHQETQYFGPGTRLLVL.

This clonotype was detected only a few times. The CDR3, as DNA: TGTGCCAGCAGTTGGGTAAGGGATCAGGGCTACACCTTC. Residues: CASSWVRDQGYTF. The chain has TRBV12-3 or TRBV12-4 and TRBJ1-2, with D unclear. This CDR3 has 13 amino acids. V was pared by 4 bases and J by 8 bases, with 14 bases between.

This chain connects TRBV6-6 to TRBJ2-3, with no clear D. The CDR3 consists of 12 residues. Germline CDR1 is MNHNY and CDR2 is SVGAGI (reference sequence). Trimming removed 2 bases from V and 5 bases from J, with 5 bases in between. The CDR3 loop reads CASSYNGDTQYF. The CDR3 nucleotides are TGTGCCAGCAGTTACAATGGAGATACGCAGTATTTT.

This clonotype has only a few counts. The junction shows a germline mismatch at one end, possibly a read error. The gene calls are TRBV2 and TRBJ1-1, with D perhaps TRBD1 (6 bases). Germline V gene sequence: CDR1 SNHLY, CDR2 FYNNEI. The CDR3 sequence is 10 residues long. The CDR3 bases are TGTGCCAGCAGGGGGGGGCAGGGACTATTT. It is translated as CASRGGQGLF.

The chain uses TRBV20-1 and TRBJ2-5, with D possibly matching TRBD1 (5 bases). CDR1 is DFQATT and CDR2 is SNEGSKA in the germline V gene (reference sequence). V was cut by 3 bases and J by 5 bases, with 13 bases left in between. This CDR3 is built from 13 residues. In DNA, the CDR3 is TGCAGTGCTAGCCCTCCAGGGTGGGAGACCCAGTACTTC. This sequence encodes CSASPPGWETQYF.

The V gene is TRBV7-2, the J gene TRBJ1-5; D gene unclear. The germline V gene encodes CDR1 SGHTA and CDR2 FQGNSA. With 0 bases removed from V and 6 bases from J, the gap between germline ends came to 9 bases. The CDR3 runs 14 residues. The CDR3 spells CASSLAYGRQPQHF. The CDR3 DNA is TGTGCCAGCAGCTTAGCGTATGGGCGTCAGCCCCAGCATTTT.

This clonotype has just a few counts. V gene TRBV20-1 combines with J gene TRBJ2-4, with D perhaps matching TRBD2 (6 bases). Trimming shortened V by 1 base and J by 8 bases, and 18 bases separated the two germline ends. The CDR3 is 15 amino acids. Germline V CDR1 and CDR2: DFQATT, SNEGSKA (reference sequence). The CDR3 reads CSARVGRRASDIQYF. The CDR3 DNA follows: TGCAGTGCTAGAGTCGGGAGACGGGCCAGTGACATTCAGTACTTC.

The chain employs TRBV24-1 and TRBJ2-2; 16 bases fit TRBD2. Unmatched junction bases numbered 3, after V lost 0 bases and J lost 3 bases. In germline, CDR1 is KGHDR, CDR2 SFDVKD. The CDR3 totals 19 residues. The CDR3 sequence: CATSDLLGLAGGDTGELFF. In DNA, the CDR3 is TGTGCCACCAGTGATTTGCTGGGACTAGCGGGAGGGGACACCGGGGAGCTGTTTTTT.

The rearrangement links TRBV6-2 or TRBV6-3 to TRBJ2-3; maybe TRBD2 (6 bases). V dropped 2 bases and J dropped 1 base, with 19 bases sitting between them. Germline CDR1 is MNHEY and CDR2 is SVGEGT. There are 18 residues in the CDR3. CDR3 protein: CASSYGFAGKDGTDTQYF. DNA of the CDR3: TGTGCCAGCAGTTACGGATTCGCGGGGAAGGATGGCACAGATACGCAGTATTTT.

This clonotype was seen a handful of times. The rearrangement links TRBV12-3 or TRBV12-4 to TRBJ2-3; D not certain. CDR3 length: 14 amino acids. Deletions cut 4 bases from V and 3 bases from J, with 11 bases between. Here the CDR3 reads CASSYTRGTDTQYF. As DNA, the CDR3 is TGTGCCAGCAGTTATACCAGAGGTACAGATACGCAGTATTTT.

This clonotype was found a few times. J is TRBJ2-6 and V is TRBV11-2; 12 bases align to TRBD1. Germline V CDR1 and CDR2: SGHAT, FQNNGV. The CDR3 covers 20 residues. The trim removed 5 bases at V and 0 bases at J, leaving 11 bases unmatched. The CDR3 here is CASSQGPGQGALSGANVLTF. The CDR3 DNA sequence: TGTGCCAGCAGCCAAGGGCCGGGACAGGGGGCTCTCTCTGGGGCCAACGTCCTGACTTTC.

This clonotype was seen many times. This rearrangement joins TRBV6-1 to TRBJ2-2; 9 bases agree with TRBD2. Germline loops: CDR1 MNHNS, CDR2 SASEGT. The CDR3 has 15 residues. V was pared by 5 bases and J by 6 bases, with 7 bases of the junction left unmatched. The CDR3 here is CASSPYSGGAGELFF. CDR3 nucleotides: TGTGCCAGCAGTCCTTATAGCGGGGGTGCCGGGGAGCTGTTTTTT.

The chain uses TRBV10-3 and TRBJ1-2; maybe TRBD1 (5 bases). V lost 2 bases, J lost 4 bases, and 20 bases lay in between. The CDR3 spans 17 residues. From germline, CDR1 is ENHRY and CDR2 SYGVKD. The DNA for the CDR3 is TGTGCCATCAGTGAGAAGGCTAATCCGGGGGAGGGCTATGGCTACACCTTC. Residues: CAISEKANPGEGYGYTF.

This clonotype was seen a few times. The CDR3 sequence is CASSLDPHSGYTF. DNA for the CDR3: TGTGCCAGCAGCCTCGACCCTCATAGTGGCTACACCTTC. The chain joins TRBV7-2 to TRBJ1-2; D unresolved. Germline V gene data show CDR1 as SGHTA and CDR2 as FQGNSA. V was shortened by 5 bases and J by 7 bases, with 14 bases between the two germline ends. The CDR3 extends over 13 amino acids.

V gene TRBV24-1 combines with J gene TRBJ1-2; no clear D. Germline CDR1 is KGHDR and CDR2 is SFDVKD. The V and J ends lost 9 bases and 5 bases respectively, with 12 bases between them. This CDR3 contains 12 residues. The CDR3 is CATADGPYGYTF. DNA of the CDR3: TGTGCCACCGCGGACGGGCCGTATGGCTACACCTTC.

This clonotype showed up just a few times. The rearrangement joins TRBV29-1 to TRBJ1-1, with 8 bases identical to TRBD1. The germline gives CDR1 SQVTM, CDR2 ANQGSEA. The CDR3 totals 14 residues. V was pared by 6 bases and J by 1 base, with 7 bases of the junction left unmatched. CDR3 in amino acids: CSVKRTGTNTEAFF. In nucleotides, the CDR3 is TGCAGCGTCAAACGGACAGGGACGAACACTGAAGCTTTCTTT.

This clonotype has ten or more counts. The chain is built from TRBV5-1 and TRBJ2-3; possible D gene TRBD2, 6 bases. Germline V gene lookup returns CDR1 SGHRS and CDR2 YFSETQ. The V and J ends lost 1 base and 0 bases respectively, with 9 bases between them. The CDR3 runs to 15 residues. DNA for the CDR3: TGCGCCAGCAGCTTGCTCGGGAGCAGCACAGATACGCAGTATTTT. Translated, it gives CASSLLGSSTDTQYF. Filled out from reference TRBV5-1 and TRBJ2-3, the complete variable domain reads KAGVTQTPRYLIKTRGQQVTLSCSPISGHRSVSWYQQTPGQGLQFLFEYFSETQRNKGNFPGRFSGRQFSNSRSEMNVSTLELGDSALYLCASSLLGSSTDTQYFGPGTRLTVL.

In this sample, this clonotype turned up a few times. The chain has TRBV5-1 and TRBJ2-5, with D hard to call. The V end lost 5 bases, the J end lost 7 bases, and 18 bases lay between the germline ends. Germline V gene data show CDR1 as SGHRS and CDR2 as YFSETQ. The CDR3 extends over 14 amino acids. CDR3 amino acids: CASRAEVTSGTQYF. The CDR3 DNA is TGCGCCAGCAGAGCCGAAGTCACATCGGGGACCCAGTACTTC.

The rearrangement links TRBV20-1 to TRBJ2-1; TRBD1 matches 12 bases. Germline CDR1 is DFQATT and CDR2 is SNEGSKA (reference sequence). The CDR3 is made up of 13 amino acids. CDR3 DNA: TGCAGCGGGACAGGGGGCGTTAACAATGAGCAGTTCTTC. Translated: CSGTGGVNNEQFF.

The chain is built from TRBV5-5 and TRBJ2-1; D not resolved. V dropped 2 bases and J dropped 6 bases, with 9 bases sitting between them. This CDR3 region has 13 residues. From germline, CDR1 is SGHKS and CDR2 YYEKEE (reference sequence). In nucleotides, the CDR3 is TGTGCCAGCAGCTTAGTCTCTCCCAATGAGCAGTTCTTC. Translating it yields CASSLVSPNEQFF.